The 19 T cell receptor beta chains listed next were all sequenced from one sample in a study of T cells after yellow fever vaccination. TCRdb independently ran MiXCR on the 5' RACE reads; one entry per CDR3 protein. This sample yields roughly 520,000 distinct CDR3 sequences, of which 21% are seen a single time; less than 20% belongs to the top ten. This sample comprised PBMCs, obtained 21 days after the first yellow fever vaccination. These receptor sequences come from a man younger than 35 who received the YFV17D yellow fever vaccine.

This clonotype was counted only a few times. The rearrangement uses TRBV7-9 and TRBJ2-4; maybe TRBD2 (5 bases). This CDR3 has 15 residues. Germline V gene sequence: CDR1 SEHNR, CDR2 FQNEAQ (reference sequence). The V gene lost 5 bases and the J gene lost 2 bases, with 13 bases spanning the gap. The CDR3 DNA reads as TGTGCCAGCAGCAGCACTAGTATTCCCAAAAACATTCAGTACTTC. It translates to CASSSTSIPKNIQYF.

The chain couples TRBV9 to TRBJ2-1; D might be TRBD2 (7 bases). The germline CDR1 and CDR2 sequences are SGDLS and YYNGEE. The V and J ends lost 2 bases and 7 bases respectively, with 16 bases between them. The length of the CDR3 is 15 residues. This CDR3 reads CASSVGGGAKNEQFF. The CDR3 DNA reads as TGTGCCAGCAGCGTGGGAGGGGGGGCGAAGAATGAGCAGTTCTTC. The whole variable domain, filled in from reference TRBV9 and TRBJ2-1, reads DSGVTQTPKHLITATGQRVTLRCSPRSGDLSVYWYQQSLDQGLQFLIQYYNGEERAKGNILERFSAQQFPDLHSELNLSSLELGDSALYFCASSVGGGAKNEQFFGPGTRLTVL.

This chain links TRBV9 with TRBJ2-5, with D perhaps given as TRBD1 or TRBD2 (5 bases each). The CDR3 loop spans 16 amino acids. Germline CDR1 and CDR2: SGDLS and YYNGEE. The V and J ends lost 2 bases and 0 bases respectively, with 14 bases between them. For the CDR3, the DNA is TGTGCCAGCAGCGTTACCCCCCGAGGGGACCAAGAGACCCAGTACTTC. Translating it yields CASSVTPRGDQETQYF. The full variable domain, in which reference TRBV9 and TRBJ2-5 provide the parts outside the CDR3, is DSGVTQTPKHLITATGQRVTLRCSPRSGDLSVYWYQQSLDQGLQFLIQYYNGEERAKGNILERFSAQQFPDLHSELNLSSLELGDSALYFCASSVTPRGDQETQYFGPGTRLLVL.

This clonotype was observed a few times. The chain has TRBV12-3 or TRBV12-4 and TRBJ1-1; D is possibly TRBD1 (6 bases). V lost 5 bases to trimming and J lost 12 bases, with 16 bases between them. The CDR3 is 12 residues long. Here the CDR3 reads CASSPGGGRTFF. The DNA for the CDR3 is TGTGCCAGCAGTCCGGGAGGGGGGCGGACTTTCTTT.

The rearrangement joins TRBV10-2 to TRBJ2-7; TRBD2 aligns across 9 bases. CDR1 and CDR2 from the germline V gene are WSHSY and SAAADI. This CDR3 is built from 15 residues. V trimming: 6 bases; J trimming: 0 bases; junction bases outside the gene matches: 6. Written as DNA, the CDR3 is TGCGCCAGCAGACGTAGCGGGGGCCACTCCTACGAGCAGTACTTC. It translates to CASRRSGGHSYEQYF.

This clonotype has just a few counts. CDR3 DNA sequence: TGTGCCAGCAGACCAGGACAGGGTTATGGCGGCTACACCTTC. Its translation: CASRPGQGYGGYTF. This sequence joins TRBV7-3 and TRBJ1-2, with 8 bases matching TRBD1. Germline V gene sequence: CDR1 SGHTA, CDR2 FQGTGA. The V gene end was trimmed by 6 bases and the J gene end by 8 bases; junction bases not matched to a gene: 11. The CDR3 sequence is 14 residues long.

The V gene is TRBV5-1, the J gene TRBJ1-1; D is possibly TRBD1 (5 bases). This CDR3 has 14 residues. V was trimmed by 4 bases and J by 5 bases, leaving 15 bases between them. Germline lookup yields CDR1 SGHRS and CDR2 YFSETQ. The CDR3 is CASSRVQGGTEAFF. DNA of the CDR3: TGCGCCAGCAGCAGAGTCCAGGGTGGAACTGAAGCTTTCTTT.

This clonotype was seen a handful of times. The gene calls are TRBV12-3 or TRBV12-4 and TRBJ1-5; D not resolved. With 3 bases removed from V and 4 bases from J, the gap between germline ends came to 13 bases. The CDR3 is 15 residues long. CDR3 amino acids: CASSFSGFSNQPQHF. CDR3 DNA sequence: TGTGCCAGCAGTTTCTCCGGATTCTCTAATCAGCCCCAGCATTTT.

This chain joins TRBV5-6 and TRBJ2-2, with TRBD1 matching over 8 bases. Trimming cost V 3 bases and J 2 bases; bases outside gene matches: 6. Germline V gene data show CDR1 as SGHDT and CDR2 as YYEEEE. CDR3 size: 16 residues. CDR3 residues: CASSWWTGRNTGELFF. The DNA of the CDR3 is TGTGCCAGCAGCTGGTGGACAGGGAGAAACACCGGGGAGCTGTTTTTT.

In its sample, this clonotype was seen a few times. The rearrangement uses TRBV21-1 and TRBJ1-1; the D call TRBD1 from the table was never checked on the DNA. TRBV21-1 is a recognized pseudogene. The CDR3 extends over 15 amino acids. The CDR3: CASSKVRGANTEAFF. DNA of the CDR3: TGTGCCAGCAGCAAAGTAAGGGGGGCTAACACTGAAGCTTTCTTT.

Only a few counts were recorded for this clonotype. This chain connects TRBV27 to TRBJ1-1, with TRBD1 as a possible D gene (5 bases). The germline gives CDR1 MNHEY, CDR2 SMNVEV (reference sequence). V lost 4 bases, J lost 11 bases, and 17 bases lay in between. CDR3 length equals 13 residues. CDR3 nucleotides: TGTGCCAGCAGTTCCGGACGGGGGGATACTGCTTTCTTT. Translated: CASSSGRGDTAFF.

J is TRBJ1-4 and V is TRBV9; weak D call: TRBD1 (6 bases). This CDR3 has 14 residues. V was trimmed by 2 bases and J by 8 bases, leaving 13 bases between them. Germline V gene sequence: CDR1 SGDLS, CDR2 YYNGEE. The CDR3 here is CASSVAGVSEKLFF. In DNA form, the CDR3 reads TGTGCCAGCAGCGTGGCAGGGGTATCAGAAAAACTGTTTTTT.

The chain carries TRBV12-3 or TRBV12-4 and TRBJ2-7; the D gene is possibly TRBD1 (5 bases). With 4 bases removed from V and 0 bases from J, the gap between germline ends came to 13 bases. This CDR3 has 15 amino acids. CDR3 sequence reads: CASSSTGTSSYEQYF. For the CDR3, the DNA is TGTGCCAGCAGTTCAACAGGAACCAGCTCCTACGAGCAGTACTTC.

The chain is built from TRBV20-1 and TRBJ2-5; 7 bases are a match to TRBD2. Germline assignment: CDR1 DFQATT and CDR2 SNEGSKA (reference sequence). This CDR3 comprises 13 residues. Trimming at V came to 3 bases and at J to 3 bases, leaving 4 bases not matched to a gene. The chain's CDR3 is CSASSGGKETQYF. CDR3 nucleotide sequence: TGCAGTGCTAGTTCGGGGGGAAAAGAGACCCAGTACTTC.

The V gene is TRBV4-3, the J gene TRBJ2-5; no clear D. Trimming took 4 bases from V and 5 from J, leaving 17 bases between them. Germline V gene data show CDR1 as LGHNA and CDR2 as YSLEER. The CDR3 runs 15 residues. As DNA, the CDR3 is TGCGCCAGCAGCCCCACGGGTAGCCCGGGTGAGACCCAGTACTTC. This encodes CASSPTGSPGETQYF.

The chain couples TRBV3-1 to TRBJ1-1, with D possibly being TRBD1 (6 bases). CDR1 is LGHDT and CDR2 is YNNKEL in the germline V gene (reference sequence). The CDR3 is 13 residues long. Trimming shortened V by 10 bases and J by 4 bases, and 16 bases separated the two germline ends. The CDR3 nucleotides are TGTGCCACCCTCAGGGGTCCGGTCACTGAAGCTTTCTTT. This translates into CATLRGPVTEAFF.

This clonotype was detected ten times or more. CDR3 bases: TGTGCCAGCAGCTCGGGACAGGGTCATCAGCCCCAGCATTTT. Translating gives CASSSGQGHQPQHF. The V and J genes are TRBV12-3 or TRBV12-4 and TRBJ1-5; 9 bases are shared with TRBD1. J lost 5 bases, V lost 6 bases, and 5 bases had no gene match. The CDR3 totals 14 residues.

This chain uses TRBV7-2 with TRBJ1-2; no reliable D call. Germline V lookup: CDR1 SGHTA, CDR2 FQGNSA. V dropped 4 bases and J dropped 8 bases, with 11 bases sitting between them. The CDR3 is made up of 12 amino acids. CDR3: CASSWTSRGYTF. CDR3 nucleotides: TGTGCCAGCAGCTGGACCTCTAGGGGCTACACCTTC.

This clonotype has more than one count but fewer than ten. The V and J genes are TRBV5-1 and TRBJ1-6; tentatively, D is TRBD1 (5 bases). This CDR3 spans 19 amino acids. The germline CDR1 and CDR2 sequences are SGHRS and YFSETQ. The V end was cut by 2 bases, the J end by 4 bases, with 22 bases between. CDR3 residues: CASSFAGRKGGGYNSPLHF. The CDR3, as DNA: TGCGCCAGCAGCTTCGCGGGACGGAAGGGTGGGGGTTATAATTCACCCCTCCACTTT.